This T cell receptor (beta chain) was recorded in a study of CD8+CD57+ T cells in acquired aplastic anemia. About the research overall: Sorted CD4+ and CD8+ cells gave a mean 3.2 ug DNA, range about 0.2 to 27.4 ug. Read counts for CD4+ cells (from healthy donors) averaged roughly 10 million. Overall study results and limits: Controls did not differ significantly from patients in CD8+ Simpson's diversity. About 30 CD8+ CDR3 sequences occurred in both the patients and the controls.

This clonotype has a count of ten or more. Its matching antigen is unknown. The TCR beta profiling, which covered VDJ combination and CDR3 sequence, was carried out using genomic DNA as the template. TCRdb ran MiXCR on the reads and lists one entry per CDR3 protein. The repertoire holds more than 100,000 distinct CDR3 sequences, with roughly 40% as singletons. The CDR3 covers 14 residues. Germline CDR1 MNHNS, CDR2 SASEGT. V was cut by 6 bases and J by 2 bases, with 10 bases left in between. The TCR originated in a human donor in good health, serving as a control. What was sequenced was sorted CD4+, CD8+, or CD8+CD57+ T cells (not recorded which) from PBMCs. The V gene is TRBV6-1, the J gene TRBJ2-2, with D unclear. The CDR3 here is CASSGDLNTGELFF. The CDR3 bases are TGTGCCAGCAGCGGTGACTTAAACACCGGGGAGCTGTTTTTT.